These 21 T cell receptor beta chains share one sample of origin, sequenced in a study of control samples from healthy donors and cancer patients (dated by TCRdb to the early 2020s). Libraries were prepared through the immunoSEQ multiplex PCR assay. TCRdb re-hosts the immuneACCESS table, in-frame sequences only. Its copies lack some clones; in the studies checked, an unresolved V gene accounts for under half of them, and the cause for the rest is not known. The sample has over 50,000 clones on record, approximately 94% of them singletons. The biggest ten clones account for 0.9% to 1.2% of the sample. Sequenced input: blood. These receptors all stem from a woman between 18 and 29 years old in good health.

CDR3 residues: CASSDRFEQYF. The CDR3 DNA sequence: TGTGCCAGCAGCGACCGTTTTGAGCAGTACTTC. This chain links TRBV7-2 with TRBJ2-7, with no clear D. Trimming pared 5 bases from V and 7 bases from J, leaving 9 bases between. In germline, CDR1 is SGHTA, CDR2 FQGNSA. The CDR3 sequence is 11 residues long.

This clone appeared a single time. The chain carries TRBV11-2 and TRBJ1-1; 7 bases match TRBD1. After removal of 0 bases from V and 4 bases from J, the junction contained 11 bases not matched to a gene. The V gene's germline CDR1 is SGHAT and CDR2 FQNNGV. The CDR3 spans 17 residues. CDR3 amino acids: CASSLDPTGPGSTEAFF. The CDR3 nucleotides read TGTGCCAGCAGCTTAGATCCGACAGGGCCTGGTAGCACTGAAGCTTTCTTT.

The genes are TRBV3-1 (or the pseudogene TRBV3-2) and TRBJ1-3; unclear D gene. Trimming removed 4 bases from V and 1 base from J, with 14 bases in between. The germline CDR1 and CDR2 sequences are LGHDT and YNNKEL (reference sequence). The CDR3 length is 16 residues. As DNA, the CDR3 is TGTGCCAGCAGCCTCATTAGCGTGAAGTCTGGAAACACCATATATTTT. This sequence encodes CASSLISVKSGNTIYF.

The chain links TRBV6-5 to TRBJ1-1; TRBD1 agrees at 10 bases. The CDR3 extends over 14 amino acids. Germline lookup yields CDR1 MNHEY and CDR2 SVGAGI. Germline trimming cut 6 bases from V and 6 bases from J; bases unmatched to any gene: 7. CDR3 sequence: CASRPPGTGAEAFF. As DNA, the CDR3 is TGTGCCAGCAGACCTCCCGGGACAGGGGCTGAAGCTTTCTTT.

This clone was seen only once. The chain recombines TRBV7-9 with TRBJ1-4; perhaps TRBD1 as D (5 bases). Trimming pared 7 bases from V and 4 bases from J, leaving 16 bases between. Germline V gene data show CDR1 as SEHNR and CDR2 as FQNEAQ (reference sequence). The CDR3 has 15 amino acids. The CDR3 nucleotides read TGTGCCAGCACCCCCTCTGACAGTTTTAATGAAAAACTGTTTTTT. It encodes CASTPSDSFNEKLFF.

The gene calls are TRBV15 and TRBJ1-5, with unresolved D. The CDR3 totals 15 residues. V shed 0 bases and J shed 8 bases, with 14 bases lying between them. Per germline, CDR1 LNHNV and CDR2 YYDKDF (reference sequence). The CDR3 DNA follows: TGTGCCACCAGCAGAGATATGGGGTGGAGGGAGCCCCAGCATTTT. This translates into CATSRDMGWREPQHF.

This chain joins TRBV29-1 and TRBJ2-5; 13 nucleotides line up with TRBD2. The CDR3 totals 15 residues. Per germline, CDR1 SQVTM and CDR2 ANQGSEA. The J segment lost 4 bases and the V segment lost 5 bases, leaving 7 bases of the junction unmatched. In DNA, the CDR3 is TGCAGCGTTAATGGACTAGCGGGGGCAGGAGAGACCCAGTACTTC. It codes for CSVNGLAGAGETQYF.

V usage is TRBV10-3 and J usage is TRBJ2-3, with 7 bases that match TRBD2. The germline gives CDR1 ENHRY, CDR2 SYGVKD. Trimming cost V 5 bases and J 1 base; bases outside gene matches: 6. The CDR3 has 15 amino acids. CDR3 residues: CAISLGLEGTDTQYF. The CDR3 DNA sequence: TGTGCCATCAGTCTAGGACTAGAAGGCACAGATACGCAGTATTTT.

This chain connects TRBV7-2 to TRBJ1-1, with a tentative D call TRBD1 (5 bases). The CDR3 is 13 amino acids. Germline loops: CDR1 SGHTA, CDR2 FQGNSA. Trimming cost V 4 bases and J 10 bases, with 16 bases left between them. The CDR3 nucleotides are TGTGCCAGCAGCTCCCAGGGCGCATTGGGAGCTTTCTTT. Protein: CASSSQGALGAFF.

The V call is TRBV6-2 or TRBV6-3, the J call TRBJ1-1; D is undetermined. Per the germline V gene, CDR1 is MNHEY and CDR2 is SVGEGT. V was clipped by 0 bases and J by 1 base, with 18 bases between them. CDR3 length: 18 residues. The CDR3 is CASSYSILTRTGNTEAFF. CDR3 in DNA: TGTGCCAGCAGTTACTCAATATTAACCCGGACGGGGAACACTGAAGCTTTCTTT.

This sequence joins TRBV6-4 and TRBJ1-2; D ambiguous. The CDR3 runs to 13 residues. V dropped 2 bases and J dropped 7 bases, with 11 bases sitting between them. The germline CDR1 and CDR2 sequences are MRHNA and SNTAGT. This CDR3 reads CASSDEGTGGYTF. The CDR3 nucleotides are TGTGCCAGCAGTGACGAGGGCACGGGTGGCTACACCTTC.

V is TRBV7-2 and J is TRBJ1-3; D possibly corresponds to TRBD1 (6 bases). The ends were cut back, 0 bases at V and 0 bases at J, with 9 bases in the middle. Germline CDR1 is SGHTA and CDR2 is FQGNSA. This CDR3 is 16 amino acids long. CDR3 coding DNA: TGTGCCAGCAGCTTAGCGCGGACAGCCTCTGGAAACACCATATATTTT. Protein product: CASSLARTASGNTIYF.

This chain connects TRBV6-4 to TRBJ2-2, with a possible D match to TRBD1 (5 bases). From germline, CDR1 is MRHNA and CDR2 SNTAGT. Trimming shortened V by 0 bases and J by 7 bases, and 9 bases separated the two germline ends. CDR3 length: 14 residues. The CDR3 DNA reads TGTGCCAGCAGTGACTCGACAGAAAGCGGGGAGCTGTTTTTT. It encodes CASSDSTESGELFF.

The J gene is TRBJ1-1, the V gene TRBV6-5; D remains unclear. V shed 6 bases and J shed 7 bases, with 6 bases lying between them. The V gene's germline CDR1 is MNHEY and CDR2 SVGAGI. There are 10 residues in the CDR3. The CDR3 here is CASSLSEAFF. The CDR3 bases are TGTGCCAGCAGCCTTAGTGAAGCTTTCTTT.

V gene TRBV2 combines with J gene TRBJ2-2, with TRBD2 matching 8 bases. CDR1 is SNHLY and CDR2 is FYNNEI in the germline V gene. Losses at the gene ends were 2 bases for V and 6 bases for J; bases not matched to a gene: 5. This CDR3 has 15 residues. The chain's CDR3 is CASSETGGAAGELFF. CDR3 nucleotide sequence: TGTGCCAGCAGTGAAACCGGGGGGGCCGCCGGGGAGCTGTTTTTT.

This sequence joins TRBV11-2 and TRBJ1-2, with 8 bases lining up with TRBD1. The CDR3 is 17 residues long. Germline values: CDR1 SGHAT, CDR2 FQNNGV. The ends lost 2 bases at V and 2 bases at J; junction bases unmatched: 10. Written as DNA, the CDR3 is TGTGCCAGCAGCTTATCTGGCAGGGGGCTCCAGAACTATGGCTACACCTTC. This sequence encodes CASSLSGRGLQNYGYTF.

The chain couples TRBV14 to TRBJ1-1; 8 bases map to TRBD1. Per the germline V gene, CDR1 is SGHDN and CDR2 is FVKESK. Trimming cost V 3 bases and J 5 bases; bases outside gene matches: 5. The CDR3 spans 14 residues. The CDR3 DNA sequence: TGTGCCAGCAGCCACAGGGGGCTTGGGACTGAAGCTTTCTTT. Translation: CASSHRGLGTEAFF.

The V call is TRBV7-2, the J call TRBJ1-6; D is ambiguous. The CDR3 covers 14 residues. The V gene's germline CDR1 is SGHTA and CDR2 FQGNSA. Between the trimmed V and J ends, which lost 5 bases and 6 bases, there was a span of 11 bases. The CDR3 DNA follows: TGTGCCAGCAGCGCAAGTCGGGGTAATTCACCCCTCCACTTT. It encodes CASSASRGNSPLHF.

The V and J genes are TRBV2 and TRBJ1-4; D is possibly TRBD1 (6 bases). V gave up 4 bases and J gave up 5 bases, with 14 bases separating them. Germline V gene lookup returns CDR1 SNHLY and CDR2 FYNNEI. This CDR3 is 15 amino acids long. The chain's CDR3 is CASSVENRVNEKLFF. CDR3 sequence (DNA): TGTGCCAGCAGTGTGGAAAACAGGGTCAATGAAAAACTGTTTTTT. Combining the CDR3 with reference TRBV2 and TRBJ1-4 gives the whole variable domain EPEVTQTPSHQVTQMGQEVILRCVPISNHLYFYWYRQILGQKVEFLVSFYNNEISEKSEIFDDQFSVERPDGSNFTLKIRSTKLEDSAMYFCASSVENRVNEKLFFGSGTQLSVL.

This clone was observed a single time. Here the CDR3 DNA reads TGTGCCAGCAGCCTGGGACCGTTCTATGGCTACACCTTC. It is translated as CASSLGPFYGYTF. The rearrangement joins TRBV5-6 to TRBJ1-2, with D possibly matching TRBD1 (5 bases). V lost 4 bases and J 4 bases, leaving 11 bases between the germline ends. The CDR3 totals 13 residues. Germline V gene lookup returns CDR1 SGHDT and CDR2 YYEEEE.

The chain joins TRBV19 to TRBJ1-6, with 7 bases that match TRBD1. Germline values: CDR1 LNHDA, CDR2 SQIVND (reference sequence). The CDR3 spans 14 residues. V lost 5 bases and J lost 5; bases outside the gene matches: 3. The CDR3 loop is CASSVTGDNSPLHF. CDR3 sequence (DNA): TGTGCCAGTAGTGTCACAGGGGATAATTCACCCCTCCACTTT.